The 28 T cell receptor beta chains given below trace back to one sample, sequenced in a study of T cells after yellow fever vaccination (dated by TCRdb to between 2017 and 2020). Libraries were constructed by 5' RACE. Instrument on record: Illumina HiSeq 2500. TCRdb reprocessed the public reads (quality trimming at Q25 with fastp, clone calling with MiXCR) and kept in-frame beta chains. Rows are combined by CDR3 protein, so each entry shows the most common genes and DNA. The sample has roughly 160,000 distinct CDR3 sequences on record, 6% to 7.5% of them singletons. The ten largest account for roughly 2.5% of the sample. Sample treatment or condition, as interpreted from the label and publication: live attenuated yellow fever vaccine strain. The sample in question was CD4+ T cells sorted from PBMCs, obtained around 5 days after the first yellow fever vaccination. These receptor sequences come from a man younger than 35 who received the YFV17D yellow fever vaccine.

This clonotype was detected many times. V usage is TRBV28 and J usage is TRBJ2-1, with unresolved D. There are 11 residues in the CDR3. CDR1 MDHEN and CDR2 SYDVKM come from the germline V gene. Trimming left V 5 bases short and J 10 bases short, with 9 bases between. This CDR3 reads CASSGIREQFF. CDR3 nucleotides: TGTGCCAGCAGTGGGATAAGGGAGCAGTTCTTC.

The CDR3 sequence: CASSRYKDTEAFF. For the CDR3, the DNA is TGCGCCAGCAGCCGGTACAAGGACACTGAAGCTTTCTTT. J is TRBJ1-1 and V is TRBV4-3; no clear D. The CDR3 is 13 amino acids. CDR1 is LGHNA, CDR2 YSLEER, per germline. V lost 4 bases, J lost 3 bases, and 9 bases lay in between.

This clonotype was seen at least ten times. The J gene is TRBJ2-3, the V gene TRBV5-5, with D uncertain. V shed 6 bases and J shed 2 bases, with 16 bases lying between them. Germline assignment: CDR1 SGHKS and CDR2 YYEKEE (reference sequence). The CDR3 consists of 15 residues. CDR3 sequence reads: CASTPIAMVTDTQYF. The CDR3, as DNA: TGTGCCAGCACCCCGATCGCGATGGTCACAGATACGCAGTATTTT.

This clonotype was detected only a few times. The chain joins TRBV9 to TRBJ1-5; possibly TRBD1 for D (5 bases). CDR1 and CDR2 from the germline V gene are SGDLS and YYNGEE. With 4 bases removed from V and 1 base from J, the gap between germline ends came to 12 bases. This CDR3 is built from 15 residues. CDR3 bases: TGTGCCAGCAGCCGAGGCGGGGCAAGCAATCAGCCCCAGCATTTT. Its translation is CASSRGGASNQPQHF. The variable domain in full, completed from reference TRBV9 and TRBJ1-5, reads DSGVTQTPKHLITATGQRVTLRCSPRSGDLSVYWYQQSLDQGLQFLIQYYNGEERAKGNILERFSAQQFPDLHSELNLSSLELGDSALYFCASSRGGASNQPQHFGDGTRLSIL.

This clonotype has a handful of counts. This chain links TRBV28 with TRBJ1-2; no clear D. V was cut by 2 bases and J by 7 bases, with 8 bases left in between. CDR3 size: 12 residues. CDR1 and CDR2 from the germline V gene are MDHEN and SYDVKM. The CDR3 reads CASSLAGSGYTF. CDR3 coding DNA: TGTGCCAGCAGTTTAGCGGGAAGTGGCTACACCTTC.

CDR3 bases: TGTGCCAGCAGCATCAGTGGGGCCAACGTCCTGACTTTC. It yields the protein CASSISGANVLTF. The chain has TRBV7-2 and TRBJ2-6; D remains ambiguous. This CDR3 region has 13 residues. The germline V gene has CDR1 SGHTA and CDR2 FQGNSA. V shed 5 bases and J shed 3 bases, with 5 bases lying between them.

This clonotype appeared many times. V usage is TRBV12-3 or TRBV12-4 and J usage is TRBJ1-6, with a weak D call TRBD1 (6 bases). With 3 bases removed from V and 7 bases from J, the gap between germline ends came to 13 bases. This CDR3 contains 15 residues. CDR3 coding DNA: TGTGCCAGCAGTTTGCGGGGGCTGGAGAATTCACCCCTCCACTTT. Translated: CASSLRGLENSPLHF.

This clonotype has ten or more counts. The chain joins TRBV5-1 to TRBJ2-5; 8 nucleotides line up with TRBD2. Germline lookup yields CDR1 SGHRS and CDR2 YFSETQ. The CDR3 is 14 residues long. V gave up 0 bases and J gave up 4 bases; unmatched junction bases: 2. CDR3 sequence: CASSLGLARETQYF. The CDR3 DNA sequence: TGCGCCAGCAGCTTGGGACTAGCGCGAGAGACCCAGTACTTC.

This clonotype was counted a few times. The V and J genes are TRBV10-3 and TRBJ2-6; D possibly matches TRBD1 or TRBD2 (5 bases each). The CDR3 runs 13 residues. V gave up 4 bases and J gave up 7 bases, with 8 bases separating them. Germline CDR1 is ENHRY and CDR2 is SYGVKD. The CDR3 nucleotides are TGTGCCATCAGTGGAGGGGAAGCCAACGTCCTGACTTTC. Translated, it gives CAISGGEANVLTF.

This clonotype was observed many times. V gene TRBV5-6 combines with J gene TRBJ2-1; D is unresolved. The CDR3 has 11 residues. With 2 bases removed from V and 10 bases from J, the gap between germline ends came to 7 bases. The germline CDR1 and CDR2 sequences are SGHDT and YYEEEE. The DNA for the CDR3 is TGTGCCAGCAGCTTAACAGAGGAGCAGTTCTTC. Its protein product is CASSLTEEQFF.

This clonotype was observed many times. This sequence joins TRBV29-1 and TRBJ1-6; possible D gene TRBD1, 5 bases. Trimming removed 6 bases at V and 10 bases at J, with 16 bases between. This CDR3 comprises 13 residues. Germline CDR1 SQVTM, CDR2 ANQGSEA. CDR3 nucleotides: TGCAGCGTCGGGACGGGTTCTGGCTCACCCCTCCACTTT. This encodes CSVGTGSGSPLHF.

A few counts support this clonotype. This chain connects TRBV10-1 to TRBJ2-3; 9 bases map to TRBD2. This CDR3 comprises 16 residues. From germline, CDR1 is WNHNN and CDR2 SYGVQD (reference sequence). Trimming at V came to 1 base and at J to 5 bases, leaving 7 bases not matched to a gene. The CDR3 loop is CASSELRGGQVDTQYF. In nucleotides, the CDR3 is TGCGCCAGCAGTGAGTTGCGGGGGGGCCAAGTAGATACGCAGTATTTT.

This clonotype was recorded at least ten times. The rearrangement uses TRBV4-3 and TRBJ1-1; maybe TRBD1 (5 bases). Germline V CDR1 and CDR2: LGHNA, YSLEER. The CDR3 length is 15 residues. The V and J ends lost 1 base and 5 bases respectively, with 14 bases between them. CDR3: CASSQVLGASTEAFF. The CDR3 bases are TGCGCCAGCAGCCAAGTATTAGGGGCGAGTACTGAAGCTTTCTTT.

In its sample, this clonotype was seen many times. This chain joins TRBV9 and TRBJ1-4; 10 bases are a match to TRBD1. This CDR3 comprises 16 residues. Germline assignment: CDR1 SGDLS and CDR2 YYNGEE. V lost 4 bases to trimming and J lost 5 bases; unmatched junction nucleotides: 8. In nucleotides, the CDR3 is TGTGCCAGCAGCATCTCCACGGGACAGGGGAATGAAAAACTGTTTTTT. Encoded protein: CASSISTGQGNEKLFF.

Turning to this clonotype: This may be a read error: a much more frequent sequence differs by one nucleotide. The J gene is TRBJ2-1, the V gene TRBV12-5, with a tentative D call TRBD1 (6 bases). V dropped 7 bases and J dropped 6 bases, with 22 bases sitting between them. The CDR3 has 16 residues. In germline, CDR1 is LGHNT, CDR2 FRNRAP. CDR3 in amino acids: CASVRTRVRGFNEQFF. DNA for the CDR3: TGTGCTAGTGTCCGAACCCGGGTCAGGGGTTTCAATGAGCAGTTCTTC. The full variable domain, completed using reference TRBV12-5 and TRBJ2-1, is DARVTQTPRHKVTEMGQEVTMRCQPILGHNTVFWYRQTMMQGLELLAYFRNRAPLDDSGMPKDRFSAEMPDATLATLKIQPSEPRDSAVYFCASVRTRVRGFNEQFFGPGTRLTVL.

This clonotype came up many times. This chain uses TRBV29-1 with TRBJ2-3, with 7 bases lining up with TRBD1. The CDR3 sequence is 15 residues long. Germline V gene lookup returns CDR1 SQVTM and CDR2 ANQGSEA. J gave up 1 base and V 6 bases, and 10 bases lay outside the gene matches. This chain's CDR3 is CSVSKTGIGTDTQYF. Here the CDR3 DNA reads TGCAGCGTCAGCAAGACAGGGATTGGCACAGATACGCAGTATTTT.

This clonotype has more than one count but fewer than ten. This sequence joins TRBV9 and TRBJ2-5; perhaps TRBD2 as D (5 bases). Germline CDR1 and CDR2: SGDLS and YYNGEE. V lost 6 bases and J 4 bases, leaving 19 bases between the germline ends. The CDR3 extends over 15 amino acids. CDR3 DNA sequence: TGTGCCAGCAATGAGGGCCTCATCTGGGGAGAGACCCAGTACTTC. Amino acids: CASNEGLIWGETQYF. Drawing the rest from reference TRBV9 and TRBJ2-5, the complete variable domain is DSGVTQTPKHLITATGQRVTLRCSPRSGDLSVYWYQQSLDQGLQFLIQYYNGEERAKGNILERFSAQQFPDLHSELNLSSLELGDSALYFCASNEGLIWGETQYFGPGTRLLVL.

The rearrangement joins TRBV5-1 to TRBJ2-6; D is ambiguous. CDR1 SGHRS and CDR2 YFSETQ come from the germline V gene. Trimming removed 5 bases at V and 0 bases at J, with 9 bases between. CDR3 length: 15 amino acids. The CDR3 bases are TGCGCCAGCAGTCACGGCAACTCTGGGGCCAACGTCCTGACTTTC. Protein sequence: CASSHGNSGANVLTF.

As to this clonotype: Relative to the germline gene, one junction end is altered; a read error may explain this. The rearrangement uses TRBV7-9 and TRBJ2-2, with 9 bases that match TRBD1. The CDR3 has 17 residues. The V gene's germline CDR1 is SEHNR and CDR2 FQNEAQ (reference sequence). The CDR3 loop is CASSTVPGTGNTEELFF. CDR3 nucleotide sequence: TGTGCCAGCAGCACTGTGCCCGGGACAGGGAACACCGAGGAGCTGTTTTTT.

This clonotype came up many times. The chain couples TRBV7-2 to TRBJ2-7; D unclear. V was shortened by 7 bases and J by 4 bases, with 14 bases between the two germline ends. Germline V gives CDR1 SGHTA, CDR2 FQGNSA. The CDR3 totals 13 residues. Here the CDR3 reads CASTPGLGYEQYF. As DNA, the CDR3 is TGTGCCAGCACCCCTGGTCTCGGTTACGAGCAGTACTTC.

The CDR3 DNA follows: TGCAGTGTTAAGCGGTCAGATACGCAGTATTTT. This translates into CSVKRSDTQYF. The chain is built from TRBV20-1 and TRBJ2-3; perhaps TRBD2 as D (5 bases). CDR1 is DFQATT and CDR2 is SNEGSKA in the germline V gene (reference sequence). This CDR3 contains 11 residues. The ends were cut back, 7 bases at V and 4 bases at J, with 9 bases in the middle.

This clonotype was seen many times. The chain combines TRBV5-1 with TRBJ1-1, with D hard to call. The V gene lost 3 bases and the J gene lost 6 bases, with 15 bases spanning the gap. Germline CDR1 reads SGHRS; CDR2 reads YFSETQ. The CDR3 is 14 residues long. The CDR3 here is CASSSNPRRAEAFF. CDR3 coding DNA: TGCGCCAGCAGCTCCAACCCGAGGCGCGCTGAAGCTTTCTTT. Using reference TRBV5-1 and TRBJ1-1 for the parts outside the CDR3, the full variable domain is KAGVTQTPRYLIKTRGQQVTLSCSPISGHRSVSWYQQTPGQGLQFLFEYFSETQRNKGNFPGRFSGRQFSNSRSEMNVSTLELGDSALYLCASSSNPRRAEAFFGQGTRLTVV.

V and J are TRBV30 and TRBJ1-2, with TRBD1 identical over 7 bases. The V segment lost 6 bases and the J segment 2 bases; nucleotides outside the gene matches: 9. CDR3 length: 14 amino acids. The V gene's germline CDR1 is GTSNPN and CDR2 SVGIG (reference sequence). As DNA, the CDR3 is TGTGCCTGCAAGAACAGGGGACCCAACTATGGCTACACCTTC. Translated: CACKNRGPNYGYTF.

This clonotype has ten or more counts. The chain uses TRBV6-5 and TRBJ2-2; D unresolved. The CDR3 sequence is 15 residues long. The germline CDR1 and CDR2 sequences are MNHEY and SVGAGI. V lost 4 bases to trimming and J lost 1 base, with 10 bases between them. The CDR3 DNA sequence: TGTGCCAGCAGTTCGCATCGATTGAACACCGGGGAGCTGTTTTTT. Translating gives CASSSHRLNTGELFF.

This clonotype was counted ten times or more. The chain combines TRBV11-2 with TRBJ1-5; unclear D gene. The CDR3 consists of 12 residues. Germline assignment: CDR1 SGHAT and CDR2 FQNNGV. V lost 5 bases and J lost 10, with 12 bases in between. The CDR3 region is CASSHPTGPQHF. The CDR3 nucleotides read TGTGCCAGCAGCCACCCTACGGGACCCCAGCATTTT.

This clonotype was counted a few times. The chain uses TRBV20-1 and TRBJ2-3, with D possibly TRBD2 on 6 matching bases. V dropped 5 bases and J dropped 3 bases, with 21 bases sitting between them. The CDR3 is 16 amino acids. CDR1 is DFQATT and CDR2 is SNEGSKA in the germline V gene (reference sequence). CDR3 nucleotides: TGCAGTGCTGGGACCGGGACTGACGTTTTAACAGATACGCAGTATTTT. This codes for CSAGTGTDVLTDTQYF.

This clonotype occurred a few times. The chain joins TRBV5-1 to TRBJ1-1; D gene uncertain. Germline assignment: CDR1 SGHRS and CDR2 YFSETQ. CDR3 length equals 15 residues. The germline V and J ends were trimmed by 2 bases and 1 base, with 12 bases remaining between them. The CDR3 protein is CASSFATAANTEAFF. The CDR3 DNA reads TGCGCCAGCAGCTTTGCCACAGCCGCGAACACTGAAGCTTTCTTT.

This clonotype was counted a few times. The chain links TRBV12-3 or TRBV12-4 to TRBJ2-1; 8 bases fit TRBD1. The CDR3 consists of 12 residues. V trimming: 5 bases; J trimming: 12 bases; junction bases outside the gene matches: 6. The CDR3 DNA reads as TGTGCCAGCAGTCCCAGGGGGCGCGCGCAGTTCTTC. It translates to CASSPRGRAQFF.